This T cell receptor (beta chain) was recorded in a study of graft-versus-host responses after intestinal transplantation. With 0 bases clipped from V and 5 bases from J, the junction kept 7 bases outside the gene matches. The CDR3 spans 17 residues. Germline V gene data show CDR1 as LNHNV and CDR2 as YYDKDF (reference sequence). Notes on the study in general: Present in recipient marrow, GvH clones included some that appeared first in ileum or blood. Graft-donor T cell macrochimerism in patients accompanied high graft-versus-host to host-versus-graft clonal ratios in allografts.

TCRdb keeps only in-frame clones here, not all; method: immunoSEQ multiplex PCR. The sample carries tens of thousands of clones, around 83% recorded once. Worth noting for this clone: Antigen: not known.

V gene TRBV15 combines with J gene TRBJ1-6; 7 bases agree with TRBD1. Sequenced here: unstimulated CD8+ T cells sorted from spleen or lymph node cells, sampled before intestinal transplant. This TCR was recovered from a human donor who received an intestinal transplant. The CDR3 DNA sequence: TGTGCCACCAGCAGAGATTTGGAGACAGGGAATAATTCACCCCTCCACTTT. Translated: CATSRDLETGNNSPLHF.